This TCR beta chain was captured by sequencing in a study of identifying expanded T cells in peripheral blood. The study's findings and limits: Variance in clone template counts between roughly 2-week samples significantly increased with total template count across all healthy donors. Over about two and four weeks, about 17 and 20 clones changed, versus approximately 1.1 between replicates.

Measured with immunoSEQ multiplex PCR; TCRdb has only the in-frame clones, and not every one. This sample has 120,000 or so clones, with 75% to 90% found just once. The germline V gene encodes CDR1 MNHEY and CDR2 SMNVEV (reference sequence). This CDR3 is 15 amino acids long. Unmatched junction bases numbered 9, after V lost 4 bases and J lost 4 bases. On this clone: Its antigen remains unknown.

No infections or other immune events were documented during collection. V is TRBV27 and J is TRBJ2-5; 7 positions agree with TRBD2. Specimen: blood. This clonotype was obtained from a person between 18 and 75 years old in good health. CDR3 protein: CASSSTPGGGETQYF. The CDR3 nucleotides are TGTGCCAGCAGTTCCACCCCGGGAGGTGGAGAGACCCAGTACTTC.